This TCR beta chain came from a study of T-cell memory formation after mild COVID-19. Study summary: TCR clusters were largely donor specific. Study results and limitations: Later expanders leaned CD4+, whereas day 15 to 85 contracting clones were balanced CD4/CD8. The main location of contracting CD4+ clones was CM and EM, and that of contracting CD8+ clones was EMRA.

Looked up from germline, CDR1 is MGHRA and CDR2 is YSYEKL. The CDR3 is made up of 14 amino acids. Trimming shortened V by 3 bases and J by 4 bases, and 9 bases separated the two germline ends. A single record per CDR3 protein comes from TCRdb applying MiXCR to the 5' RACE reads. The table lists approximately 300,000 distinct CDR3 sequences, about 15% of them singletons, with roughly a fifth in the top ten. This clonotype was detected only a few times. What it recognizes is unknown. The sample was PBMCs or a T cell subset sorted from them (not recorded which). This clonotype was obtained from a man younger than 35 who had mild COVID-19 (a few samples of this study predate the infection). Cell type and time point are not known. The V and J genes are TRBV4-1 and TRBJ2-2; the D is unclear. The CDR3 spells CASSHSGFTGELFF. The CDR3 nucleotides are TGCGCCAGCAGCCACTCCGGGTTCACCGGGGAGCTGTTTTTT.